Shown below are 24 T cell receptor beta chains from a single sample sequenced in a study of shared clonotypes between healthy human individuals. Libraries were prepared by immunoSEQ multiplex PCR; TCRdb keeps only in-frame clonotypes and omits some of them. The sample includes around 640,000 clones, approximately 96% of them seen just once. CD45RO-negative, CCR7-selected cells formed the naive CD8 fraction, which excluded terminally differentiated effector memory CD45RA+ cells. Material: naive CD8+ T cells sorted from blood. These receptor sequences come from a woman in her twenties or thirties in good health.

The chain employs TRBV28 and TRBJ2-5, with D perhaps matching TRBD1 (6 bases). TRBJ2-7 matches the DNA end more closely, so the J call is doubtful. CDR3 length equals 18 residues. Germline V gene lookup returns CDR1 MDHEN and CDR2 SYDVKM. The CDR3 region has the DNA TGTGCCAGCAGGGCTGCCTTTTACAGGGTAAATTATCCCTACGAGCAGTACTTC. This sequence encodes CASRAAFYRVNYPYEQYF.

This chain uses TRBV28 with TRBJ2-7; no clear D gene. This CDR3 spans 13 amino acids. From germline, CDR1 is MDHEN and CDR2 SYDVKM. Between the trimmed V and J ends, which lost 1 base and 3 bases, there was a span of 7 bases. Here the CDR3 DNA reads TGTGCCAGCAGTTTATTCCTCAGCTACGAGCAGTACTTC. Protein: CASSLFLSYEQYF.

The chain has TRBV7-8 and TRBJ2-7, with TRBD2 identical over 12 bases. Trimming at V came to 2 bases and at J to 0 bases, leaving 8 bases not matched to a gene. This CDR3 spans 18 amino acids. The germline gives CDR1 SGHVS, CDR2 FQNEAQ. The CDR3 loop is CASSLTSGRRMGSYEQYF. The CDR3 coding sequence is TGTGCCAGCAGCTTAACTAGCGGGAGGAGAATGGGCTCCTACGAGCAGTACTTC.

As to this clone: The same CDR3 is also encoded by other DNA sequences in this sample. The chain joins TRBV29-1 to TRBJ2-2; the D is unclear. Per the germline V gene, CDR1 is SQVTM and CDR2 is ANQGSEA. Deletions cut 7 bases from V and 0 bases from J, with 9 bases between. The CDR3 is 13 residues long. Here the CDR3 reads CSARTANTGELFF. DNA for the CDR3: TGCAGCGCCCGGACGGCGAACACCGGGGAGCTGTTTTTT.

The rearrangement links TRBV7-6 to TRBJ2-2, with TRBD2 matching 8 bases. Trimming took 5 bases from V and 3 from J; bases not matched to a gene: 14. There are 18 residues in the CDR3. The germline V gene encodes CDR1 SGHVS and CDR2 FNYEAQ. The CDR3 bases are TGTGCCAGCAGCGTGTATATAGCGGGACCCGGGGACACCGGGGAGCTGTTTTTT. It is translated as CASSVYIAGPGDTGELFF.

The chain joins TRBV7-9 to TRBJ1-2; the D is unclear. Per germline, CDR1 SEHNR and CDR2 FQNEAQ (reference sequence). This CDR3 is built from 10 residues. V shed 1 base and J shed 12 bases, with 6 bases lying between them. CDR3 loop: CASSLGVDTF. CDR3 DNA: TGTGCCAGCAGCTTAGGGGTAGACACCTTC. The full variable domain, with the rest looked up from reference TRBV7-9 and TRBJ1-2, is DTGVSQNPRHKITKRGQNVTFRCDPISEHNRLYWYRQTLGQGPEFLTYFQNEAQLEKSRLLSDRFSAERPKGSFSTLEIQRTEQGDSAMYLCASSLGVDTFGSGTRLTVV.

The chain uses TRBV21-1 and TRBJ1-2; no check of the table's D call, TRBD1, against the DNA was made. TRBV21-1 is flagged as a pseudogene. This CDR3 contains 16 residues. The CDR3 DNA sequence: TGTGCCAGCAGCAAGGATCGTGGACAGGGGTTGTTTGGCTACACCTTC. This translates into CASSKDRGQGLFGYTF.

Comments on this clone: This specimen includes other DNA sequences encoding the same CDR3. Here the CDR3 DNA reads TGTGCCAGTAGTGCTAGCGGAAGCTCCTACGAGCAGTACTTC. Translating it yields CASSASGSSYEQYF. The rearrangement links TRBV19 to TRBJ2-7, with 7 nucleotides matching TRBD2. V was pared by 5 bases and J by 0 bases, with 4 bases of the junction left unmatched. This CDR3 has 14 amino acids. Looked up from germline, CDR1 is LNHDA and CDR2 is SQIVND (reference sequence).

The chain couples TRBV13 to TRBJ2-7; D gene unclear. There are 13 residues in the CDR3. The V gene's germline CDR1 is PRHDT and CDR2 FYEKMQ (reference sequence). Between the trimmed V and J ends, which lost 5 bases and 2 bases, there was a span of 10 bases. The CDR3 reads CASSPVRTYEQYF. CDR3 bases: TGTGCCAGCAGCCCAGTTAGGACCTACGAGCAGTACTTC.

The V call is TRBV2, the J call TRBJ2-1, with 7 bases matching TRBD2. Germline V gene lookup returns CDR1 SNHLY and CDR2 FYNNEI. Trimming removed 1 base from V and 2 bases from J; junction bases left unmatched: 5. The CDR3 is 16 residues long. CDR3 residues: CASSEVLAAPYNEQFF. In DNA, the CDR3 is TGTGCCAGCAGTGAAGTCCTAGCGGCTCCCTACAATGAGCAGTTCTTC.

The chain employs TRBV7-9 and TRBJ1-1; no clear D gene. Trimming took off 1 base at V and 2 bases at J, with 17 bases between the two ends. This CDR3 has 17 residues. Per the germline V gene, CDR1 is SEHNR and CDR2 is FQNEAQ (reference sequence). Here the CDR3 DNA reads TGTGCCAGCAGCTTAGGGGTAGGGCGAGGCACTAACACTGAAGCTTTCTTT. Protein sequence: CASSLGVGRGTNTEAFF.

The CDR3 loop is CSVWGGLGQGNTEAFF. In DNA form, the CDR3 reads TGCAGCGTTTGGGGGGGTTTGGGACAGGGAAACACTGAAGCTTTCTTT. The chain has TRBV29-1 and TRBJ1-1, with TRBD1 identical over 9 bases. Losses at the gene ends were 5 bases for V and 2 bases for J; bases not matched to a gene: 12. Germline lookup yields CDR1 SQVTM and CDR2 ANQGSEA. The CDR3 has 16 amino acids.

The V call is TRBV11-2, the J call TRBJ2-7, with D unclear. The CDR3 totals 15 residues. Trimming cost V 8 bases and J 4 bases, with 21 bases left between them. CDR1 and CDR2 from the germline V gene are SGHAT and FQNNGV. The CDR3 DNA follows: TGTGCCAGCCCCGATCCGGAGAAAGGTAGTTACGAGCAGTACTTC. This sequence encodes CASPDPEKGSYEQYF.

The rearrangement uses TRBV19 and TRBJ1-5; D uncertain. The V gene lost 6 bases and the J gene lost 1 base, with 13 bases spanning the gap. The CDR3 covers 15 residues. CDR1 and CDR2 (germline): LNHDA, SQIVND (reference sequence). Here the CDR3 DNA reads TGTGCCAGTAGCCTCAGTATTTGGAGCAATCAGCCCCAGCATTTT. It encodes CASSLSIWSNQPQHF.

The V call is TRBV7-6, the J call TRBJ2-7, with D perhaps matching TRBD2 (6 bases). This CDR3 spans 14 amino acids. V was pared by 5 bases and J by 2 bases, with 13 bases between. CDR1 SGHVS and CDR2 FNYEAQ come from the germline V gene. CDR3 sequence reads: CASSKGTSAYEQYF. CDR3 in DNA: TGTGCCAGCAGCAAAGGGACTTCGGCCTACGAGCAGTACTTC.

The chain is built from TRBV6-1 and TRBJ2-2; TRBD2 matches 10 bases. CDR1 and CDR2 (germline): MNHNS, SASEGT. After removal of 1 base from V and 6 bases from J, the junction contained 8 bases not matched to a gene. There are 17 residues in the CDR3. This chain's CDR3 is CASSEELAGEVSGELFF. CDR3 nucleotide sequence: TGTGCCAGCAGTGAAGAGCTAGCGGGAGAAGTCTCCGGGGAGCTGTTTTTT.

The chain carries TRBV20-1 and TRBJ2-7, with D uncertain. This CDR3 contains 11 residues. V was clipped by 1 base and J by 9 bases, with 10 bases between them. CDR1 DFQATT and CDR2 SNEGSKA come from the germline V gene (reference sequence). This CDR3 is CSARGPLRQYF. The CDR3 nucleotides read TGCAGTGCTAGAGGGCCCCTTCGGCAGTACTTC.

The chain couples TRBV7-9 to TRBJ2-7, with D possibly being TRBD1 (5 bases). The CDR3 contains 16 residues. The V end was cut by 5 bases, the J end by 1 base, with 18 bases between. Germline-derived CDR1 and CDR2 are SEHNR and FQNEAQ (reference sequence). The CDR3 spells CASSPSSGPPSYEQYF. CDR3 DNA sequence: TGTGCCAGCAGCCCCTCCTCAGGGCCCCCTTCCTACGAGCAGTACTTC.

The rearrangement links TRBV19 to TRBJ2-4, with D unclear. V was trimmed by 3 bases and J by 5 bases, leaving 11 bases between them. Looked up from germline, CDR1 is LNHDA and CDR2 is SQIVND (reference sequence). This CDR3 region has 14 residues. The CDR3 nucleotides are TGTGCCAGTAGTATCATGAATAGCCAAAACATTCAGTACTTC. Residues: CASSIMNSQNIQYF.

This clone has a handful of counts. The junction departs from the called germline gene at one end, perhaps through a read error. The chain links TRBV7-9 to TRBJ2-7, with D maybe TRBD2 (6 bases). The germline gives CDR1 SEHNR, CDR2 FQNEAQ (reference sequence). The CDR3 is made up of 15 amino acids. The CDR3 loop is CASSLAPQPTYEQYF. In DNA, the CDR3 is TGTGCCAGCAGCCTAGCGCCTCAACCAACCTACGAGCAGTACTTC. Based on the CDR3 plus reference TRBV7-9 and TRBJ2-7, the full variable domain is DTGVSQNPRHKITKRGQNVTFRCDPISEHNRLYWYRQTLGQGPEFLTYFQNEAQLEKSRLLSDRFSAERPKGSFSTLEIQRTEQGDSAMYLCASSLAPQPTYEQYFGPGTRLTVT.

The chain recombines TRBV7-6 with TRBJ1-3, with no clear D. Trimming shortened V by 5 bases and J by 0 bases, and 8 bases separated the two germline ends. CDR3 length: 14 amino acids. Germline CDR1 and CDR2: SGHVS and FNYEAQ. CDR3 bases: TGTGCCAGCAGCCCAGGCCTCTCTGGAAACACCATATATTTT. Encoded protein: CASSPGLSGNTIYF.

About this clone itself: In the same sample, other DNA sequences code for this CDR3. V usage is TRBV27 and J usage is TRBJ2-5; D not certain. V dropped 6 bases and J dropped 4 bases, with 9 bases sitting between them. CDR3 length: 12 amino acids. CDR1 is MNHEY and CDR2 is SMNVEV in the germline V gene (reference sequence). The CDR3 loop is CASSTGGETQYF. The CDR3, as DNA: TGTGCCAGCAGCACTGGCGGAGAGACCCAGTACTTC.

V and J are TRBV28 and TRBJ1-5; unclear D gene. With 3 bases removed from V and 3 bases from J, the gap between germline ends came to 9 bases. The CDR3 covers 14 residues. Germline CDR1 and CDR2: MDHEN and SYDVKM. The CDR3 reads CASSFSHLNQPQHF. CDR3 nucleotides: TGTGCCAGCAGTTTTTCACACCTCAATCAGCCCCAGCATTTT.

The V and J genes are TRBV23-1 and TRBJ2-2, with 7 bases fitting TRBD1. TRBV23-1 is treated as an ORF (open reading frame) with a function not yet certain. Trimming at V came to 7 bases and at J to 1 base, leaving 6 bases not matched to a gene. The CDR3 spans 15 residues. The CDR3 sequence: CASILDRMNTGELFF. CDR3 coding DNA: TGCGCCAGCATATTGGACAGGATGAACACCGGGGAGCTGTTTTTT.